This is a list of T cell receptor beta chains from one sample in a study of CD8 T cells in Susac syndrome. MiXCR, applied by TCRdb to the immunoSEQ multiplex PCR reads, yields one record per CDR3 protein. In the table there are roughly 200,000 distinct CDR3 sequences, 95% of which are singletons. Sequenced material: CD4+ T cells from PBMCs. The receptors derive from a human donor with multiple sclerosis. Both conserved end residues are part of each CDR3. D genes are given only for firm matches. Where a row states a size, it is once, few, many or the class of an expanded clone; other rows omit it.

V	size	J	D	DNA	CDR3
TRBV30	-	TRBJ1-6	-	TGTGCCTGGAGTCGTCCAGGGTACTCACCCCTCCACTTT	CAWSRPGYSPLHF
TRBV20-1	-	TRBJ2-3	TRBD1	TGCAGTGCAGACCTTACAGGGGGATGGCCAGATACGCAGTATTTT	CSADLTGGWPDTQYF
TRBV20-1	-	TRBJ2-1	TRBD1	TGCAGTGCCCCGGGACAGGGCGGAAATGAGCAGTTCTTC	CSAPGQGGNEQFF
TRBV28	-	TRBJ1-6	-	TGTGCCAGCAGCATTGGGGGGATCCATAATTCACCCCTCCACTTT	CASSIGGIHNSPLHF
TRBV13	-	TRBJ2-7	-	TGTGCCAGCAGTCTCAGCCGCTACGAGCAGTACTTC	CASSLSRYEQYF
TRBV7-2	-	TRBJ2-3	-	TGTGCCAGCAGCTCACAGGGTGGTGAGTCCGCAGATACGCAGTATTTT	CASSSQGGESADTQYF
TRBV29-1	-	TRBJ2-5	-	TGCAGCGCAGCCTTCGGGGGTCCGGAGACCCAGTACTTC	CSAAFGGPETQYF
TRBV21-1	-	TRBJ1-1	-	TGTGCCAGCAGAACTGGGGTGGGGGAAGCTTTCTTT	CASRTGVGEAFF
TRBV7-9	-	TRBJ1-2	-	TGTGCCAGCAGCTTATCAGCGGGTGGCTACACCTTC	CASSLSAGGYTF
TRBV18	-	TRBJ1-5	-	TGTGCCAGCTCACCAGAGAATCAGCCCCAGCATTTT	CASSPENQPQHF
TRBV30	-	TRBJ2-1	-	TGTGCCTGGAGCTGGGGGGGGCACAATGAGCAGTTCTTC	CAWSWGGHNEQFF
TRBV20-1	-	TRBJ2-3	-	TGCAGTGCCAAACGGCCGATTAGCACAGATACGCAGTATTTT	CSAKRPISTDTQYF
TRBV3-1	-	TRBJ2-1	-	TGTGCCAGCAGCCACCGGGGCCACAATGAGCAGTTCTTC	CASSHRGHNEQFF
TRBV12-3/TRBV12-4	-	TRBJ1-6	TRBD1	TGTGCCAGCAGTCCCCAGGGGGCGCCCCTCCACTTT	CASSPQGAPLHF
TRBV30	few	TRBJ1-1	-	TGTGCCTGGAGTTTGGGGAACACTGAAGCTTTCTTT	CAWSLGNTEAFF
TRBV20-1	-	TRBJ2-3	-	TGCAGTGCTAGCACTGCGGGGATGGGCACAGATACGCAGTATTTT	CSASTAGMGTDTQYF
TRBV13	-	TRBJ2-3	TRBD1	TGTGCCAGCAGCTCGACAGGGACGGGGACAGATACGCAGTATTTT	CASSSTGTGTDTQYF
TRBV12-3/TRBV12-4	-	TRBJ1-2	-	TGTGCCAGCAATGACAGGAATAACTATGGCTACACCTTC	CASNDRNNYGYTF
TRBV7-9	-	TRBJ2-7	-	TGTGCCAGCAGCTTAGTCTGGGGGCGCACGGACGAGCAGTACTTC	CASSLVWGRTDEQYF
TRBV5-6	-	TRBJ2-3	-	TGTGCCAGCAGCTGGGATTCCACCGTTACGCAGTATTTT	CASSWDSTVTQYF
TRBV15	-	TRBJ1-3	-	TGTGCCACCAGCAGAGCGGCGGGTCCCTTCTCTGGAAACACCATATATTTT	CATSRAAGPFSGNTIYF
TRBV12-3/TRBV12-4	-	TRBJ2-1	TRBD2	TGTGCCAGCAGTCCCCGGACTAGCGGGGGCAATGAGCAGTTCTTC	CASSPRTSGGNEQFF
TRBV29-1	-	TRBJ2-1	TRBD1	TGCAGCGTCGGCACAGGGGGCAATGAGCAGTTCTTC	CSVGTGGNEQFF
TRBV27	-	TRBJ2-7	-	TGTGCCAGCAGGCTGGGAGGGGGCTACGAGCAGTACTTC	CASRLGGGYEQYF
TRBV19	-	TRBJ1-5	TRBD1	TGTGCCAGTAGTATCACAGGGGACAATCAGCCCCAGCATTTT	CASSITGDNQPQHF
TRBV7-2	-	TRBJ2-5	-	TGTGCCAGCAGCTCGAGGGCCAGGACCCAAGAGACCCAGTACTTC	CASSSRARTQETQYF
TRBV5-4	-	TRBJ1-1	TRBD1	TGTGCCAGCAGAGTGGACAGGGCGGGCACTGAAGCTTTCTTT	CASRVDRAGTEAFF
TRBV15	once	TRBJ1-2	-	TGTGCCACCAGCAGAGGGAGTACGGATAACTATGGCTACACCTTC	CATSRGSTDNYGYTF
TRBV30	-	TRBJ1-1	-	TGTGCCTGGTCCAGTGGGAGGGACACTGAAGCTTTCTTT	CAWSSGRDTEAFF
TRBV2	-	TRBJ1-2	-	TGTGCCAGCATCGAGAGAAGCTCCAATGGCTACACCTTC	CASIERSSNGYTF
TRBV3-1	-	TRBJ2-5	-	TGTGCCACCGCTCGGGCCCAGTACTTC	CATARAQYF
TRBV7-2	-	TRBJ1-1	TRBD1	TGTGCCAGCAGCATCCGACAGGGGGAAGCTTTCTTT	CASSIRQGEAFF
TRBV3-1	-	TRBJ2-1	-	TGTGCCAGCAGCCCGATAGTGTCCCATGAGCAGTTCTTC	CASSPIVSHEQFF
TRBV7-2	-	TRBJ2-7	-	TGTGCCAGCAGCTTACTAGATAAACTCTACGAGCAGTACTTC	CASSLLDKLYEQYF
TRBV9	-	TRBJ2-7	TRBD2	TGTGCCAGCAGCGCGGGACTAGCGGGGGGCGAGCAGTACTTC	CASSAGLAGGEQYF
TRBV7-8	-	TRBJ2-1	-	TGTGCCAGCAGCTTTATGCCTAGAAATTACAATGAGCAGTTCTTC	CASSFMPRNYNEQFF
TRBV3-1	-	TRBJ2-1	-	TGTGCCAGCAGCCAACTGGACAGTGGTGAGCAGTTCTTC	CASSQLDSGEQFF
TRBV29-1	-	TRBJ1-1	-	TGCAGCGTTGTTCTTACGCCGAACACTGAAGCTTTCTTT	CSVVLTPNTEAFF
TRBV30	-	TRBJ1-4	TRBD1	TGTGCCTGGACGGACAGGCGGTCTAATGAAAAACTGTTTTTT	CAWTDRRSNEKLFF
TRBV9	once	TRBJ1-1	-	TGTGCCAGCAGCCCCGGGGAGGGGGGAACTGAAGCTTTCTTT	CASSPGEGGTEAFF
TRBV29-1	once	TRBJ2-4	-	TGCAGCGTAATCCCGGGGATCTTAGGCAAAAACATTCAGTACTTC	CSVIPGILGKNIQYF
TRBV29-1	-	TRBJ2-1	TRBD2	TGCAGCGTTGTAGCGGGGCAACCATACAATGAGCAGTTCTTC	CSVVAGQPYNEQFF